This T cell receptor (beta chain) was identified in a study of blood T cell repertoires in COVID-19. The authors' processing: Scientists estimated how many nucleated cells there were by amplifying reference gene primers. The data were produced by immunoSEQ multiplex PCR, yet TCRdb's version contains in-frame clones alone and is incomplete. Clone size and V and J calls were adopted from that table, with D and trimming inferred from the DNA. The sample carries 220,000 or so clones, 70% to 85% recorded once. This clone was seen many times. After removal of 4 bases from V and 0 bases from J, the junction contained 6 bases not matched to a gene. CDR3 length: 16 residues. From germline, CDR1 is SGHDT and CDR2 YYEEEE.

The TCR sequence derives from a woman of 80 years or more with acute or convalescent COVID-19. The J gene is TRBJ1-3, the V gene TRBV5-6; 8 nucleotides match TRBD1. Sequencing used peripheral blood. CDR3 sequence: CASSPGQGFSGNTIYF. The CDR3 coding sequence is TGTGCCAGCAGCCCCGGACAGGGCTTCTCTGGAAACACCATATATTTT.